This T cell receptor (beta chain) comes out of a study of T cell changes during pregnancy in multiple sclerosis. Only in-frame clones appear in the TCRdb table, and some are missing; sequencing was by immunoSEQ multiplex PCR. The profile covers some 44,000 clones, with 80% to 95% appearing a single time and 0.7% taken by the ten largest. The clonotype comes from a female donor with multiple sclerosis, enrolled in a pregnancy study. Sequencing used CD4+ T cells from peripheral blood mononuclear cells, obtained before pregnancy.

The CDR3 DNA follows: TGTGCCAGCAGTGAAGCGACGGCGCTAGCGGGGAAAACAGATACGCAGTATTTT. Its protein is CASSEATALAGKTDTQYF. The chain recombines TRBV6-1 with TRBJ2-3, with 9 bases lining up with TRBD2. V was clipped by 0 bases and J by 3 bases; unmatched bases: 10. Germline CDR1 MNHNS, CDR2 SASEGT. This CDR3 is built from 18 residues.